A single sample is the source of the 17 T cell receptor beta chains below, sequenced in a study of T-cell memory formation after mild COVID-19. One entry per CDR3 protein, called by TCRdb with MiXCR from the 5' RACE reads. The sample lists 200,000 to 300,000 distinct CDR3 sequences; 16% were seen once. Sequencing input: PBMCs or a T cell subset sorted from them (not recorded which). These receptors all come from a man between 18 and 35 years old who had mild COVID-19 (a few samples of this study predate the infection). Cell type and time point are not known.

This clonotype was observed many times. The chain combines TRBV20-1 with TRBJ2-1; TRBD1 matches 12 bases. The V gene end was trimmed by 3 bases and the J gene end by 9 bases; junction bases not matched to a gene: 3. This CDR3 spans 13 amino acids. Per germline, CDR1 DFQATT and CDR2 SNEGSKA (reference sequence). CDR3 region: CSASGTGGTEQFF. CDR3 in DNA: TGCAGTGCTAGTGGGACAGGGGGCACTGAGCAGTTCTTC.

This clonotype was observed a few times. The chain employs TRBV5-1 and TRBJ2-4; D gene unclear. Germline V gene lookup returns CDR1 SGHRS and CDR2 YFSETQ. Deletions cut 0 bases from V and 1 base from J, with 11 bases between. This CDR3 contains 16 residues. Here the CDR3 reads CASSLVLGPAKNIQYF. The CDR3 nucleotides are TGCGCCAGCAGCTTGGTGCTCGGGCCGGCCAAAAACATTCAGTACTTC.

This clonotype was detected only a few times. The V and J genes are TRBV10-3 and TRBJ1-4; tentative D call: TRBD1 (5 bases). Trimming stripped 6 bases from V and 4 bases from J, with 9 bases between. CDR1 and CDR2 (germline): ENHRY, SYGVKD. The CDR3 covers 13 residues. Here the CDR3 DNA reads TGTGCCATCAGAGGGACGGATAATGAAAAACTGTTTTTT. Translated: CAIRGTDNEKLFF.

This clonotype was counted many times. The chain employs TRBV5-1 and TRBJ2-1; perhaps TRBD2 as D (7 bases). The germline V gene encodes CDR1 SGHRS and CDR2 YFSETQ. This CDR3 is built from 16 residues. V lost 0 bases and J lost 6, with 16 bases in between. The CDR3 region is CASSLVGGGAPNEQFF. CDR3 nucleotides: TGCGCCAGCAGCTTGGTTGGAGGGGGGGCGCCCAATGAGCAGTTCTTC.

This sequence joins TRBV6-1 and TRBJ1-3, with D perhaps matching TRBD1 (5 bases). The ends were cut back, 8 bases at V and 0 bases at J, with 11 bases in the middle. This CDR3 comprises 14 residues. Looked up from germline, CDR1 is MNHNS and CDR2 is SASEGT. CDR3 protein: CASGDAISGNTIYF. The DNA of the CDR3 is TGTGCCAGCGGGGACGCAATCTCTGGAAACACCATATATTTT.

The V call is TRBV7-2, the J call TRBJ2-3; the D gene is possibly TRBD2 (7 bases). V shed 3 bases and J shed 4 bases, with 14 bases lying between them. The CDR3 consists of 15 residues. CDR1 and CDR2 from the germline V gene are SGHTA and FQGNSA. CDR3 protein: CASSFVRGGADTQYF. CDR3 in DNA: TGTGCCAGCAGCTTTGTTAGGGGGGGAGCAGATACGCAGTATTTT.

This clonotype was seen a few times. The CDR3 nucleotides are TGTGCCAGCAGTGACGGGGGCAGAGACTACGAGCAGTACGTC. This encodes CASSDGGRDYEQYV. The rearrangement uses TRBV6-4 and TRBJ2-7, with D perhaps TRBD1 (6 bases). The germline V gene encodes CDR1 MRHNA and CDR2 SNTAGT. Trimming took 2 bases from V and 3 from J, leaving 11 bases between them. This CDR3 contains 14 residues.

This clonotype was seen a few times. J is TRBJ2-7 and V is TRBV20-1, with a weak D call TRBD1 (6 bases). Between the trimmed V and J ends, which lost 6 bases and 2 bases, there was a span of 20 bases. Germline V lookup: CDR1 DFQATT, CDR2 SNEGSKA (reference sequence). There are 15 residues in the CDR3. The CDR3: CSANVGGSSTYEQYV. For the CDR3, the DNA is TGCAGTGCCAACGTTGGGGGCTCCTCAACCTACGAGCAGTACGTC.

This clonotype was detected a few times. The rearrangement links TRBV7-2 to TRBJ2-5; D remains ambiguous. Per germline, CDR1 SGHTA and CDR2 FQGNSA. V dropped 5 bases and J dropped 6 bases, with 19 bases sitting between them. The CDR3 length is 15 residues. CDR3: CASSPTGAPMKTQYF. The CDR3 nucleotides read TGTGCCAGCAGCCCTACTGGCGCACCCATGAAGACCCAGTACTTC.

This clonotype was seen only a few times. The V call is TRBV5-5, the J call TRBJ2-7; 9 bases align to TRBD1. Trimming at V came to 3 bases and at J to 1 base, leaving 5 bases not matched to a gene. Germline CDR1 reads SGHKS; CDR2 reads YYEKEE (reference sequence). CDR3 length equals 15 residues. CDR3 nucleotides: TGTGCCAGCAGCTCCCGGGACAGGGAGTCCTACGAGCAGTACTTC. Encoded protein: CASSSRDRESYEQYF.

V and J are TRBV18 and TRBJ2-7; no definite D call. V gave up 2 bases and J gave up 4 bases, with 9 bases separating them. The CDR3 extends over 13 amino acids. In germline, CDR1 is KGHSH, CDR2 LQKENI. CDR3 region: CASSPSSKYEQYF. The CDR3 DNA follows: TGTGCCAGCTCACCATCATCAAAATACGAGCAGTACTTC.

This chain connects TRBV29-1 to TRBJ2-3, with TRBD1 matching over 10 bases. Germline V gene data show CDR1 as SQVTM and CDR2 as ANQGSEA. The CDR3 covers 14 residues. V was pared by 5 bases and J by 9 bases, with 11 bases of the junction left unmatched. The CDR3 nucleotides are TGCAGCGTTTCCCCGGGACAGGGGAGGGGAACGCAGTATTTT. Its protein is CSVSPGQGRGTQYF.

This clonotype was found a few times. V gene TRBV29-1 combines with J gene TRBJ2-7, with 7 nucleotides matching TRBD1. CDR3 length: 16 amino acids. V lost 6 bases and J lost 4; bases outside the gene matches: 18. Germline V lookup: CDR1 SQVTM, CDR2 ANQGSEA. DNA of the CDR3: TGCAGCGTCGGCCAGGGCGCCGGGACAGCATCGTACGAGCAGTACTTC. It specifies CSVGQGAGTASYEQYF.

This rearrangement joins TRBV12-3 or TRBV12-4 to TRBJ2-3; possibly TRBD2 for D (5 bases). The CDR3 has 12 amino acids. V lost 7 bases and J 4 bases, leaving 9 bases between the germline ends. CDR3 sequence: CASTSRADTQYF. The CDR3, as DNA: TGTGCCAGCACCTCGAGGGCAGATACGCAGTATTTT.

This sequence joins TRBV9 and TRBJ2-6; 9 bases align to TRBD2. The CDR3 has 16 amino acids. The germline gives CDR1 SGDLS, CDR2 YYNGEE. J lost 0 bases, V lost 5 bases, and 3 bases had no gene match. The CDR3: CASRAGGGSGANVLTF. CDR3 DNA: TGTGCCAGCAGAGCGGGGGGTGGCTCTGGGGCCAACGTCCTGACTTTC. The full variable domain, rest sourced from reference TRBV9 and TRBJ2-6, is DSGVTQTPKHLITATGQRVTLRCSPRSGDLSVYWYQQSLDQGLQFLIQYYNGEERAKGNILERFSAQQFPDLHSELNLSSLELGDSALYFCASRAGGGSGANVLTFGAGSRLTVL.

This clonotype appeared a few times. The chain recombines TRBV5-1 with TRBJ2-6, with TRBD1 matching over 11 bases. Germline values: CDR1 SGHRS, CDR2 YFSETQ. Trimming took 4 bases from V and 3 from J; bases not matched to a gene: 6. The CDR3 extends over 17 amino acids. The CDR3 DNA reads TGCGCCAGCAGCGCAGGACAGGGGGCGTTTGGGGCCAACGTCCTGACTTTC. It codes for CASSAGQGAFGANVLTF.

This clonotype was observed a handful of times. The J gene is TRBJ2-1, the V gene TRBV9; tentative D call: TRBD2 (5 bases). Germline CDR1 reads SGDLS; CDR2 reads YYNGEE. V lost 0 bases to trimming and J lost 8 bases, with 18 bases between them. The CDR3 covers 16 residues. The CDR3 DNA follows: TGTGCCAGCAGCGTAGCTACTCGTCTAGCCGGCGATGAGCAGTTCTTC. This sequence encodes CASSVATRLAGDEQFF.